This T cell receptor (beta chain) is from a study of blood T cell repertoires in COVID-19. Study-level background: Donors in the United States, Italy and Spain gave samples during acute or convalescent COVID-19. Sources were T cells, B-cell-depleted T cells, or PBMCs; the material itself was cDNA or gDNA.

The authors' processing: Estimated nucleated cell counts came from reference gene primer amplification. The protocol was immunoSEQ multiplex PCR, while the TCRdb copy is restricted to in-frame clones and leaves out a portion. V and J calls and clone size are copied from that table; D and trimming were computed from the DNA. The sample includes about 100,000 clones, approximately 69% of them seen just once. This CDR3 spans 15 amino acids. V lost 4 bases, J lost 10 bases, and 8 bases stayed unmatched. CDR1 and CDR2 from the germline V gene are SGHTA and FQGNSA. This sequence was found in a man of 80 years or more with acute or convalescent COVID-19. The rearrangement links TRBV7-2 to TRBJ2-1, with 12 bases matching TRBD1. The sample consisted of peripheral blood. The CDR3 protein is CASSSEGQGAEEQFF. The CDR3 bases are TGTGCCAGCAGCTCAGAGGGACAGGGGGCGGAGGAGCAGTTCTTC.